This T cell receptor beta chain was profiled in a study of blood T cell repertoires in COVID-19. Methods used by the authors: Reference gene primers were amplified, and this amplification served to estimate nucleated cell counts. Only in-frame clones appear in the TCRdb table, and some are missing; sequencing was by immunoSEQ multiplex PCR. That table gives V, J and clone size, and the DNA gave D and trimming. The sample includes approximately 66,000 clones, about 82% of them seen just once. Germline trimming cut 1 base from V and 7 bases from J; bases unmatched to any gene: 7. The CDR3 has 15 residues. CDR1 and CDR2 from the germline V gene are SGHTA and FQGNSA.

The chain has TRBV7-2 and TRBJ2-1, with 7 bases matching TRBD1. Source material: peripheral blood. This TCR was sampled from a man between 45 and 60 years old with active COVID-19. In DNA form, the CDR3 reads TGTGCCAGCAGCTTAGGTGGACAGGTGACAAATGAGCAGTTCTTC. Translated, it gives CASSLGGQVTNEQFF.